The 11 T cell receptor beta chains below all came from one sample that was sequenced in a study of naive and memory T cell subsets. Study-wide points: A few larger clonotypes appeared in naive repertoires, especially CD8, possibly memory cells re-expressing CD45RA.

The beta constant-region primer was an equimolar mix of two oligonucleotides covering TRBC1 and TRBC2. Four rounds of PCR amplified the ligated cDNA using nested alpha and beta constant-region primers plus SP2. TCRdb analysed the UMI-ligation and nested PCR reads with MiXCR anew, one entry per CDR3 protein. The repertoire holds roughly 100,000 distinct CDR3 sequences, with approximately 14% as singletons. No antigens are known for them. The sequenced material came from naive CD8+ T cells from blood. The receptors were sampled from a human donor in good health.

This clonotype was counted only a few times. The chain uses TRBV4-2 and TRBJ2-3; tentatively, D is TRBD2 (5 bases). V was pared by 0 bases and J by 5 bases, with 6 bases between. The CDR3 has 13 amino acids. Germline CDR1 is LGHNA and CDR2 is YNFKEQ. CDR3 protein: CASSQEGRDTQYF. CDR3 nucleotide sequence: TGTGCCAGCAGCCAAGAAGGGAGAGATACGCAGTATTTT.

Concerning this clonotype itself: One junction end disagrees with the germline gene, perhaps due to a read error. The V gene is TRBV15, the J gene TRBJ1-2; 8 bases map to TRBD1. The CDR3 loop spans 14 amino acids. Germline CDR1 and CDR2: LNHNV and YYDKDF (reference sequence). CDR3 nucleotides: TGTGCCACCAGCATGGTTAGTTCTCCGGGACAGGTCAACTTC. Its translation is CATSMVSSPGQVNF. The whole variable domain, filled in from reference TRBV15 and TRBJ1-2, reads DAMVIQNPRYQVTQFGKPVTLSCSQTLNHNVMYWYQQKSSQAPKLLFHYYDKDFNNEADTPDNFQSRRPNTSFCFLDIRSPGLGDTAMYLCATSMVSSPGQVNFGSGTRLTVV.

The J gene is TRBJ2-3, the V gene TRBV29-1; D might be TRBD1 (5 bases). CDR3 length: 14 amino acids. V lost 6 bases, J lost 5 bases, and 18 bases lay in between. Germline V gene sequence: CDR1 SQVTM, CDR2 ANQGSEA. CDR3 loop: CSVRGDPIEDTQYF. The CDR3 nucleotides are TGCAGCGTAAGGGGCGACCCGATTGAAGATACGCAGTATTTT.

The chain employs TRBV2 and TRBJ2-6; D unclear. This CDR3 is built from 15 residues. Trimming left V 3 bases short and J 3 bases short, with 9 bases between. Germline loops: CDR1 SNHLY, CDR2 FYNNEI. The CDR3 sequence is CASSEWYLGANVLTF. For the CDR3, the DNA is TGTGCCAGCAGTGAGTGGTACCTTGGGGCCAACGTCCTGACTTTC. Variable domain in full (rest from reference TRBV2 and TRBJ2-6): EPEVTQTPSHQVTQMGQEVILRCVPISNHLYFYWYRQILGQKVEFLVSFYNNEISEKSEIFDDQFSVERPDGSNFTLKIRSTKLEDSAMYFCASSEWYLGANVLTFGAGSRLTVL.

This clonotype was counted ten times or more. The chain recombines TRBV20-1 with TRBJ2-3; either TRBD1 or TRBD2 may fit D (7 bases each). This CDR3 has 17 amino acids. Looked up from germline, CDR1 is DFQATT and CDR2 is SNEGSKA (reference sequence). CDR3 residues: CSVSTGLGTTSTDTQYF. In DNA form, the CDR3 reads TGCAGCGTCTCGACAGGGTTGGGGACTACGAGCACAGATACGCAGTATTTT.

The DNA for the CDR3 is TGCGCCAGCAGCCAAATGATGGGCGGCTGCTATGAGCAGTTCTTC. Translated, it gives CASSQMMGGCYEQFF. This sequence joins TRBV4-3 and TRBJ2-1; D ambiguous. Germline values: CDR1 LGHNA, CDR2 YSLEER. This CDR3 region has 15 residues. Trimming took off 2 bases at V and 8 bases at J, with 16 bases between the two ends.

This clonotype has a count of ten or more. The rearrangement joins TRBV18 to TRBJ2-1; D remains ambiguous. The CDR3 is made up of 14 amino acids. Germline lookup yields CDR1 KGHSH and CDR2 LQKENI. With 2 bases removed from V and 4 bases from J, the gap between germline ends came to 9 bases. The CDR3 coding sequence is TGTGCCAGCTCACCAGGGGTTTATTACAATGAGCAGTTCTTC. Its protein product is CASSPGVYYNEQFF. The full variable domain, rest sourced from reference TRBV18 and TRBJ2-1, is NAGVMQNPRHLVRRRGQEARLRCSPMKGHSHVYWYRQLPEEGLKFMVYLQKENIIDESGMPKERFSAEFPKEGPSILRIQQVVRGDSAAYFCASSPGVYYNEQFFGPGTRLTVL.

The chain joins TRBV20-1 to TRBJ2-7; maybe TRBD2 (6 bases). This CDR3 has 14 residues. Per the germline V gene, CDR1 is DFQATT and CDR2 is SNEGSKA (reference sequence). Trimming stripped 0 bases from V and 0 bases from J, with 9 bases between. CDR3 sequence (DNA): TGCAGTGCTAGAGAACCGGGACTCTCCTACGAGCAGTACTTC. Its translation: CSAREPGLSYEQYF.

This chain links TRBV14 with TRBJ1-1; D not resolved. Trimming removed 9 bases at V and 0 bases at J, with 17 bases between. The CDR3 consists of 15 residues. The germline CDR1 and CDR2 sequences are SGHDN and FVKESK. The CDR3, as DNA: TGTGCCAGTACCGGCGGCGGAACGATGAACACTGAAGCTTTCTTT. It translates to CASTGGGTMNTEAFF. The full variable domain, rest sourced from reference TRBV14 and TRBJ1-1, is EAGVTQFPSHSVIEKGQTVTLRCDPISGHDNLYWYRRVMGKEIKFLLHFVKESKQDESGMPNNRFLAERTGGTYSTLKVQPAELEDSGVYFCASTGGGTMNTEAFFGQGTRLTVV.

This clonotype was counted many times. The chain links TRBV7-8 to TRBJ1-1, with D perhaps matching TRBD1 (5 bases). The V gene lost 3 bases and the J gene lost 6 bases, with 14 bases spanning the gap. The CDR3 has 14 residues. Germline V lookup: CDR1 SGHVS, CDR2 FQNEAQ. The CDR3 bases are TGTGCCAGCAGCTTTCCAGGGCTAGGGGCTGAAGCTTTCTTT. This gives the protein CASSFPGLGAEAFF. Based on the CDR3 plus reference TRBV7-8 and TRBJ1-1, the full variable domain is GAGVSQSPRYKVAKRGQDVALRCDPISGHVSLFWYQQALGQGPEFLTYFQNEAQLDKSGLPSDRFFAERPEGSVSTLKIQRTQQEDSAVYLCASSFPGLGAEAFFGQGTRLTVV.

This clonotype has just a few counts. The chain has TRBV4-3 and TRBJ2-7; no clear D gene. From germline, CDR1 is LGHNA and CDR2 YSLEER. V was cut by 1 base and J by 1 base, with 5 bases left in between. The CDR3 has 13 residues. CDR3 loop: CASSQAESYEQYF. The CDR3 nucleotides read TGCGCCAGCAGCCAAGCGGAATCCTACGAGCAGTACTTC.